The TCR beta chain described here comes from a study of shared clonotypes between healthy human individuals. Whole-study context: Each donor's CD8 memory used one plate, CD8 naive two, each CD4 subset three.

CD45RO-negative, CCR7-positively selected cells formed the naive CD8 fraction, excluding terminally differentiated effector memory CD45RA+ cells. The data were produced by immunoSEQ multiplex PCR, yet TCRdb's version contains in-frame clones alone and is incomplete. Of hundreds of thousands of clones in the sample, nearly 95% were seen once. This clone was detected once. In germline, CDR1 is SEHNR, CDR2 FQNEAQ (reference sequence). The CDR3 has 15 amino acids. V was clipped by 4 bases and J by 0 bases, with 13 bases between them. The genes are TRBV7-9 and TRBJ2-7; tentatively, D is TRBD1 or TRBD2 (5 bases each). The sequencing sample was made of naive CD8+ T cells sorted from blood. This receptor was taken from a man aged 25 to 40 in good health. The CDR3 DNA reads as TGTGCCAGCAGCTGGGACCGTCAACCCTCCTACGAGCAGTACTTC. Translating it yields CASSWDRQPSYEQYF.